This T cell receptor beta chain stems from a study of T cell responses to AZD1222 COVID-19 vaccine. Data came from immunoSEQ multiplex PCR; TCRdb stores just in-frame clones and leaves some out. This repertoire shows just under 150,000 clones, over 85% found once; its top ten account for roughly 1.8%. Second-dose intervals of approximately 4 or approximately 12 weeks were pooled. This clone was counted once. No antigen is known for it. Study-level results: The breadth and depth of Spike-specific TCRs increased once two AZD1222 doses had been given.

CDR3 length: 13 amino acids. Trimming removed 4 bases at V and 5 bases at J, with 11 bases between. Germline lookup yields CDR1 KGHSH and CDR2 LQKENI. This chain links TRBV18 with TRBJ1-1; perhaps TRBD1 as D (5 bases). The receptor's source is an adult who received the AZD1222 COVID-19 vaccine. The material sequenced was peripheral blood, taken 28 days after the second AZD1222 dose. The CDR3 sequence: CASSQGRRTEAFF. The CDR3 coding sequence is TGTGCCAGCTCACAGGGGAGGAGGACTGAAGCTTTCTTT. The full variable domain, rest sourced from reference TRBV18 and TRBJ1-1, is NAGVMQNPRHLVRRRGQEARLRCSPMKGHSHVYWYRQLPEEGLKFMVYLQKENIIDESGMPKERFSAEFPKEGPSILRIQQVVRGDSAAYFCASSQGRRTEAFFGQGTRLTVV.